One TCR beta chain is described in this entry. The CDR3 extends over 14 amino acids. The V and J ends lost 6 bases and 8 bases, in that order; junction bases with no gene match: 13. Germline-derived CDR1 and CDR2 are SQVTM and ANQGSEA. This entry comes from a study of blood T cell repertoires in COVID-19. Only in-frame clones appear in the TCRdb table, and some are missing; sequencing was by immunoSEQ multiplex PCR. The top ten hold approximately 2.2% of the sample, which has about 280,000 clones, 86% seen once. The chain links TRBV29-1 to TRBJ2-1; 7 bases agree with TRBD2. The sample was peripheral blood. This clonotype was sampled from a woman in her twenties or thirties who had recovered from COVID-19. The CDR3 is CSVPGAGVWDEQFF. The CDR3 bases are TGCAGCGTGCCTGGGGCGGGAGTTTGGGATGAGCAGTTCTTC.